The entry that follows covers one TCR beta chain sequence. V lost 7 bases to trimming and J lost 9 bases, with 15 bases between them. This CDR3 comprises 12 residues. Germline V gives CDR1 MNHEY, CDR2 SVGEGT. The sample belongs to a study of T-cell memory formation after mild COVID-19. TCRdb ran MiXCR on the 5' RACE reads and lists one entry per CDR3 protein. The table records 400,000 to 550,000 distinct CDR3 sequences, about 23% of them present only once. The TCR sequence derives from an adult woman who had mild COVID-19 (a few samples of this study predate the infection). Cell type and time point are not known. The specimen was PBMCs or a T cell subset sorted from them (not recorded which). The genes are TRBV6-2 or TRBV6-3 and TRBJ2-5; D uncertain. CDR3 sequence reads: CASTPTLVPQYF. For the CDR3, the DNA is TGTGCCAGCACCCCAACCCTCGTGCCCCAGTACTTC.